This TCR beta chain was obtained from a study of blood T cell repertoires in COVID-19. TCRdb's table, derived via immunoSEQ multiplex PCR, lists solely in-frame clones and lacks some. The profile shows 110,000 to 150,000 clones, roughly 89% of them singletons. Germline values: CDR1 MNHEY, CDR2 SVGAGI. There are 14 residues in the CDR3. The V segment lost 4 bases and the J segment 4 bases; nucleotides outside the gene matches: 3. The chain uses TRBV6-5 and TRBJ1-3; 8 positions agree with TRBD1. Source material: peripheral blood. This sequence originates from a man aged 55 to 70 with active or convalescent COVID-19. The chain's CDR3 is CASSSAGGGNTIYF. The CDR3 nucleotides read TGTGCCAGCAGTTCCGCAGGGGGCGGAAACACCATATATTTT.